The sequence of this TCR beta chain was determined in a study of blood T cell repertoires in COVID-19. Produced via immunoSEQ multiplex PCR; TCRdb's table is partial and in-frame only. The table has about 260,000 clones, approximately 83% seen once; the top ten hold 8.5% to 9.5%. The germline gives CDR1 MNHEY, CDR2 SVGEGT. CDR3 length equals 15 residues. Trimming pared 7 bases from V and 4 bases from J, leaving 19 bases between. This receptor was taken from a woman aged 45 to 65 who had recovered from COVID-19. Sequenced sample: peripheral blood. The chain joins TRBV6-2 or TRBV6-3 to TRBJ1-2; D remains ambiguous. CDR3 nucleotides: TGTGCCAGCATCCCGGGAGCAGATGGTCTCTATGGCTACACCTTC. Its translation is CASIPGADGLYGYTF.